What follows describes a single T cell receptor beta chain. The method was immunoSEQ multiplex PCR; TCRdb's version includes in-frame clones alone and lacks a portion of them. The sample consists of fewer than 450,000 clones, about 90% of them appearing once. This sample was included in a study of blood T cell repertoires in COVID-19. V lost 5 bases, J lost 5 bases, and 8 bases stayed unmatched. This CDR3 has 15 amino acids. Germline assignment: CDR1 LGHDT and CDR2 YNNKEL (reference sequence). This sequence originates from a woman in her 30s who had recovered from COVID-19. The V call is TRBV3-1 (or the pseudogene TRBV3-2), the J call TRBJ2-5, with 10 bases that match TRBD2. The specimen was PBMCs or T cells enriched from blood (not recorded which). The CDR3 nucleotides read TGTGCCAGCAGCTCCGTCGCTAGCGGGGGTGAGACCCAGTACTTC. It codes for CASSSVASGGETQYF.